The clone carrying this T cell receptor beta chain appeared many times. The sample belongs to a study of T-cell reconstitution after alpha-beta-depleted transplantation in children. Molecular barcoding with unique molecular identifiers was used for the TCRbeta library. TCRdb processed the PCR reads anew with MiXCR; each CDR3 protein has one entry. The profile shows about 610,000 distinct CDR3 sequences, about 10% of them singletons. This CDR3 contains 13 residues. The germline V gene encodes CDR1 MNHNS and CDR2 SASEGT. Between the trimmed V and J ends, which lost 9 bases and 1 base, there was a span of 9 bases.

This receptor was obtained from a human donor who donated a stem cell graft to a child with acute myeloid leukemia. V is TRBV6-1 and J is TRBJ1-4; TRBD1 is a possible D gene (5 bases). The starting material was PBMCs from the stem cell graft donor, obtained from the stem cell graft. The CDR3 DNA follows: TGTGCCAGTGGGGGTAGAACTAATGAAAAACTGTTTTTT. It encodes CASGGRTNEKLFF.